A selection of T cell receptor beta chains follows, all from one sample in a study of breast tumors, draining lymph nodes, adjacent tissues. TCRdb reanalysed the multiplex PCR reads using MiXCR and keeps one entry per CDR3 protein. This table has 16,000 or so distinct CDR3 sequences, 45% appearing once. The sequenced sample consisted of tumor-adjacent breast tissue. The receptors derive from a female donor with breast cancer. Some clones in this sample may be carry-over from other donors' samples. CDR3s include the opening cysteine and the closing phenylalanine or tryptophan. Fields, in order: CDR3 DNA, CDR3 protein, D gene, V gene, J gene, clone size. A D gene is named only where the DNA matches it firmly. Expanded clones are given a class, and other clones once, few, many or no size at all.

CDR3 DNA: TGTGCCAGCAGGACTAGCGGGAAGCAGTTCTTC
CDR3 protein: CASRTSGKQFF
D gene: TRBD2
V gene: TRBV2
J gene: TRBJ2-1
clone size: once

CDR3 DNA: TGTGCCACTAAAACAAGAAAGGGAGATGGCTACACCTTC
CDR3 protein: CATKTRKGDGYTF
D gene: -
V gene: TRBV7-9
J gene: TRBJ1-2
clone size: medium-sized

CDR3 DNA: TGTGCCAGTAGTATATCGGGATATGGCTCCTACGAGCAGTACTTC
CDR3 protein: CASSISGYGSYEQYF
D gene: -
V gene: TRBV19
J gene: TRBJ2-7
clone size: medium-sized

CDR3 DNA: TGTGCCACCAGCCCGACTAGCGGGGGAAGCCTTTACAATGAGCAGTTCTTC
CDR3 protein: CATSPTSGGSLYNEQFF
D gene: TRBD2
V gene: TRBV15
J gene: TRBJ2-1
clone size: medium-sized

CDR3 DNA: TGTGCCAGTTCACTAGCGGGCTCCAACTACAATGAGCAGTTCTTC
CDR3 protein: CASSLAGSNYNEQFF
D gene: TRBD2
V gene: TRBV19
J gene: TRBJ2-1
clone size: -

CDR3 DNA: TGTGCCAGCAGCTCCCCACGCGGCGGGGGGTTTCTAGGAGATACGCAGTATTTT
CDR3 protein: CASSSPRGGGFLGDTQYF
D gene: TRBD2
V gene: TRBV7-2
J gene: TRBJ2-3
clone size: -

CDR3 DNA: TGTGCCAGCAGCTTAATGAGCGGGGGCGGGCAGGATACGCAGTATTTT
CDR3 protein: CASSLMSGGGQDTQYF
D gene: TRBD2
V gene: TRBV7-3
J gene: TRBJ2-3
clone size: -

CDR3 DNA: TGTGCCAGCAGCCCCTCCTTAAGGGCGGGAGGCGGGGATACGCAGTATTTT
CDR3 protein: CASSPSLRAGGGDTQYF
D gene: TRBD2
V gene: TRBV11-3
J gene: TRBJ2-3
clone size: -

CDR3 DNA: TGTGCCAGCAGCGTACTAGCGGGAGTAACTGTGGGCACAGATACGCAGTATTTT
CDR3 protein: CASSVLAGVTVGTDTQYF
D gene: TRBD2
V gene: TRBV7-8
J gene: TRBJ2-3
clone size: -

CDR3 DNA: TGTGCCAGTAGTAAGACAAGGTCCGGGAGCTCCTATAATTCACCCCTCCACTTT
CDR3 protein: CASSKTRSGSSYNSPLHF
D gene: -
V gene: TRBV19
J gene: TRBJ1-6
clone size: -

CDR3 DNA: TGTGCCAGCAGGGGACAATGGAATGAGCAGTTCTTC
CDR3 protein: CASRGQWNEQFF
D gene: -
V gene: TRBV7-9
J gene: TRBJ2-1
clone size: few

CDR3 DNA: TGTGCCAGCAGCCAAGATATGACTAGCGGCGATGAGCAGTTCTTC
CDR3 protein: CASSQDMTSGDEQFF
D gene: TRBD2
V gene: TRBV14
J gene: TRBJ2-1
clone size: many

CDR3 DNA: TGCGCCAGCAGCTTGCGGGACACCGGGGAGCTGTTTTTT
CDR3 protein: CASSLRDTGELFF
D gene: -
V gene: TRBV5-1
J gene: TRBJ2-2
clone size: -

CDR3 DNA: TGTGCCAGCAGTCCTGGGACAGGGGGCAACCGGCCCCAGCATTTT
CDR3 protein: CASSPGTGGNRPQHF
D gene: TRBD1
V gene: TRBV6-6
J gene: TRBJ1-5
clone size: -

CDR3 DNA: TGTGCCACCAGTGGGCAGGACTATGGCTACACCTTC
CDR3 protein: CATSGQDYGYTF
D gene: -
V gene: TRBV2
J gene: TRBJ1-2
clone size: -

CDR3 DNA: TGCAGTGCCAGCAGTCCCGGGACGCCCTTGCCGAACAATGAGCAGTTCTTC
CDR3 protein: CSASSPGTPLPNNEQFF
D gene: -
V gene: TRBV20-1
J gene: TRBJ2-1
clone size: once

CDR3 DNA: TGCAGTGCCACTGTGTGGACTAGCGGGAACAATGAGCAGTTCTTC
CDR3 protein: CSATVWTSGNNEQFF
D gene: TRBD2
V gene: TRBV20-1
J gene: TRBJ2-1
clone size: medium-sized

CDR3 DNA: TGTGCTAGTGGTTTGGGGGGTTACAATTCACCCCTCCACTTT
CDR3 protein: CASGLGGYNSPLHF
D gene: -
V gene: TRBV12-5
J gene: TRBJ1-6
clone size: -

CDR3 DNA: TGCGCCAGCAGCCCGGACAGGTTCGCCTACAATGAGCAGTTCTTC
CDR3 protein: CASSPDRFAYNEQFF
D gene: TRBD1
V gene: TRBV5-1
J gene: TRBJ2-1
clone size: many

CDR3 DNA: TGCAGCGTCCCAGGGGTAGGGGGATCCCTCCACTTT
CDR3 protein: CSVPGVGGSLHF
D gene: -
V gene: TRBV29-1
J gene: TRBJ1-6
clone size: medium-sized

CDR3 DNA: TGTGCCAGTAGTAGCCGGGACGGTAATGAAAAACTGTTTTTT
CDR3 protein: CASSSRDGNEKLFF
D gene: -
V gene: TRBV19
J gene: TRBJ1-4
clone size: medium-sized

CDR3 DNA: TGTGCCAGCGAAGCCCTGGGCCGACTCCCCTACGAGCAGTACTTC
CDR3 protein: CASEALGRLPYEQYF
D gene: -
V gene: TRBV7-9
J gene: TRBJ2-7
clone size: -

CDR3 DNA: TGTGCCACCAGCTATGCAGCGGGGGACTACGAGCAGTACTTC
CDR3 protein: CATSYAAGDYEQYF
D gene: TRBD2
V gene: TRBV15
J gene: TRBJ2-7
clone size: -

CDR3 DNA: TGTGCCAGTAGTATTCGACAGGGATACGGCTACACCTTC
CDR3 protein: CASSIRQGYGYTF
D gene: TRBD1
V gene: TRBV19
J gene: TRBJ1-2
clone size: medium-sized

CDR3 DNA: TGTGCCAGCAGTTTCGCCCGGCAGCCCCAGCATTTT
CDR3 protein: CASSFARQPQHF
D gene: -
V gene: TRBV12-3/TRBV12-4
J gene: TRBJ1-5
clone size: -

CDR3 DNA: TGTGCCAGCAGGAGACAGGGGGTTAGCAATCAGCCCCAGCATTTT
CDR3 protein: CASRRQGVSNQPQHF
D gene: TRBD1
V gene: TRBV28
J gene: TRBJ1-5
clone size: many

CDR3 DNA: TGCAGTGCTAGGTCCCAACAGGGCTCGACTAGCGGGGAGCACTACAATGAGCAGTATTTT
CDR3 protein: CSARSQQGSTSGEHYNEQYF
D gene: TRBD2
V gene: TRBV20-1
J gene: TRBJ2-3
clone size: -

CDR3 DNA: TGCAGTGCAAGCGATCACAGATCCTACGAGCAGTACTTC
CDR3 protein: CSASDHRSYEQYF
D gene: -
V gene: TRBV20-1
J gene: TRBJ2-7
clone size: medium-sized

CDR3 DNA: TGTGCCAGCAGCCTCAGCAGGGGAGTCCACGAGCAGTACTTC
CDR3 protein: CASSLSRGVHEQYF
D gene: -
V gene: TRBV28
J gene: TRBJ2-7
clone size: -

CDR3 DNA: TGTGCCAGCAGTCCGTCCCAAGAGACCCAGTACTTC
CDR3 protein: CASSPSQETQYF
D gene: -
V gene: TRBV12-3/TRBV12-4
J gene: TRBJ2-5
clone size: -

CDR3 DNA: TGTGCCAGCAGCGTAGGGCAGCAAGAGACCCAGTACTTC
CDR3 protein: CASSVGQQETQYF
D gene: -
V gene: TRBV9
J gene: TRBJ2-5
clone size: many

CDR3 DNA: TGTGCCAGCAGCCTGAACGGGGCCTACGAGCAGTACTTC
CDR3 protein: CASSLNGAYEQYF
D gene: -
V gene: TRBV5-4
J gene: TRBJ2-7
clone size: few

CDR3 DNA: TGTGCTAGCAGTGCTCCGGGACTCATCTGTGGCTACACCTTC
CDR3 protein: CASSAPGLICGYTF
D gene: -
V gene: TRBV25-1
J gene: TRBJ1-2
clone size: -

CDR3 DNA: TGTGCCAGCAGTGAAAGAGCGGGAGTGAGTGAGCAGTTCTTC
CDR3 protein: CASSERAGVSEQFF
D gene: TRBD2
V gene: TRBV2
J gene: TRBJ2-1
clone size: medium-sized

CDR3 DNA: TGTGCCATCAGTGGGCCGGGAAGTCTTGGGGCCAACGTCCTGACTTTC
CDR3 protein: CAISGPGSLGANVLTF
D gene: -
V gene: TRBV10-3
J gene: TRBJ2-6
clone size: many

CDR3 DNA: TGCAGTGCCCTTAGAAGGGGGCAGGGGCCCAATCAGCCCCAGCATTTT
CDR3 protein: CSALRRGQGPNQPQHF
D gene: TRBD1
V gene: TRBV20-1
J gene: TRBJ1-5
clone size: medium-sized

CDR3 DNA: TGTGCCAGCACTATCGACAGGGTTTACGAGCAGTACTTC
CDR3 protein: CASTIDRVYEQYF
D gene: TRBD1
V gene: TRBV2
J gene: TRBJ2-7
clone size: -

CDR3 DNA: TGTGCCACCCTCGACGGGGTGGGGACCGGGGAGCTGTTTTTT
CDR3 protein: CATLDGVGTGELFF
D gene: -
V gene: TRBV27
J gene: TRBJ2-2
clone size: -

CDR3 DNA: TGTGCCAGCAGCCCCTGGGACAGTTCCTACGAGCAGTACTTC
CDR3 protein: CASSPWDSSYEQYF
D gene: TRBD1
V gene: TRBV7-8
J gene: TRBJ2-7
clone size: once

CDR3 DNA: TGCAGTGCTAGTCCCCCAGTCTGGTCCTACAATGAGCAGTTCTTC
CDR3 protein: CSASPPVWSYNEQFF
D gene: -
V gene: TRBV20-1
J gene: TRBJ2-1
clone size: -

CDR3 DNA: TGCAGTGCTAGAGATCAGGGGCAGGGGGCCTACGAGCAGTACTTC
CDR3 protein: CSARDQGQGAYEQYF
D gene: TRBD1
V gene: TRBV20-1
J gene: TRBJ2-7
clone size: -

CDR3 DNA: TGCGCCAGCAGCTTGGCAAGCGCGGATACCTACGAGCAGTACTTC
CDR3 protein: CASSLASADTYEQYF
D gene: -
V gene: TRBV5-1
J gene: TRBJ2-7
clone size: -

CDR3 DNA: TGCGCCGGCAGCCAAGAGGGGACAGGGGCTGAAAAACTGCTTTTT
CDR3 protein: CAGSQEGTGAEKLLF
D gene: TRBD1
V gene: TRBV4-1
J gene: TRBJ1-4
clone size: many

CDR3 DNA: TGTGCCAGCAGCCCGGGGACAGGGGCTGGCTACACCTTC
CDR3 protein: CASSPGTGAGYTF
D gene: TRBD1
V gene: TRBV5-4
J gene: TRBJ1-2
clone size: few

CDR3 DNA: TGTGCCAGCAGCTTAGTGAAGGGGGATGGCTACACCTTC
CDR3 protein: CASSLVKGDGYTF
D gene: -
V gene: TRBV11-3
J gene: TRBJ1-2
clone size: -

CDR3 DNA: TGTGCCAGCAGCACTCGACCGGGACAGGGTGCCTCCGGCTATGGCTACACCTTC
CDR3 protein: CASSTRPGQGASGYGYTF
D gene: TRBD1
V gene: TRBV7-2
J gene: TRBJ1-2
clone size: -

CDR3 DNA: TGTGCCAGCAGCCAAAGAGTCGGGGATGCTGGAAACACCATATATTTT
CDR3 protein: CASSQRVGDAGNTIYF
D gene: -
V gene: TRBV4-2
J gene: TRBJ1-3
clone size: medium-sized

CDR3 DNA: TGTGCCAGTAGTATAGATAGGACCCGGGCCAGCAATCAGCCCCAGCATTTT
CDR3 protein: CASSIDRTRASNQPQHF
D gene: -
V gene: TRBV19
J gene: TRBJ1-5
clone size: many

CDR3 DNA: TGTGCCAGTTCGACTAGCGGGAGGTACGAGCAGTACTTC
CDR3 protein: CASSTSGRYEQYF
D gene: TRBD2
V gene: TRBV7-8
J gene: TRBJ2-7
clone size: few

CDR3 DNA: TGTGCCAGCTCTAGTAAGACCTACAGCACTGAAGCTTCCTTT
CDR3 protein: CASSSKTYSTEASF
D gene: -
V gene: TRBV2
J gene: TRBJ1-1
clone size: -

CDR3 DNA: TGTGCCAGCAGCCAAGATCCCGGACTTATCCCATATACGCAGTATTTT
CDR3 protein: CASSQDPGLIPYTQYF
D gene: -
V gene: TRBV14
J gene: TRBJ2-3
clone size: many

CDR3 DNA: TGTGCCAGCAGCTTAGCGGGGGGGGCAAATACACCCCTCCACTTT
CDR3 protein: CASSLAGGANTPLHF
D gene: -
V gene: TRBV7-2
J gene: TRBJ1-6
clone size: -

CDR3 DNA: TGTGCCAGCAGCCAGGGAGGGGGGGGTGGGTTTAGAGATACGCAGTATTTT
CDR3 protein: CASSQGGGGGFRDTQYF
D gene: -
V gene: TRBV4-2
J gene: TRBJ2-3
clone size: many

CDR3 DNA: TGCGCCAGCAGTAAAGGGACTTACGAGCGGTACTTC
CDR3 protein: CASSKGTYERYF
D gene: -
V gene: TRBV6-6
J gene: TRBJ2-7
clone size: -

CDR3 DNA: TGTGCCAGCAGCTTGGGGACAGGGTCCAACGAGCAGTACTTC
CDR3 protein: CASSLGTGSNEQYF
D gene: TRBD1
V gene: TRBV5-6
J gene: TRBJ2-7
clone size: once